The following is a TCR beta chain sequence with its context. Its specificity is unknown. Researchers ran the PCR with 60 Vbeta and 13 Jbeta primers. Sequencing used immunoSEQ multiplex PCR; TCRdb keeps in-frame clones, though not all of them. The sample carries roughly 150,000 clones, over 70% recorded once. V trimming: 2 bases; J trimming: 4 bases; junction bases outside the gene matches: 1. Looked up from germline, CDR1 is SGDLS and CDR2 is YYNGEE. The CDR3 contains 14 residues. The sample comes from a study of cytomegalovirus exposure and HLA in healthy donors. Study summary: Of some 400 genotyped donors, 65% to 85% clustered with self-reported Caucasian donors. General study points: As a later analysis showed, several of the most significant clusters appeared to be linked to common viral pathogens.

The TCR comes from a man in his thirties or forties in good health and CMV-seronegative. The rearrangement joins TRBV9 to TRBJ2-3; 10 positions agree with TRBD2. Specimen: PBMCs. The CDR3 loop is CASSVSGGPDTQYF. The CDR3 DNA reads TGTGCCAGCAGCGTTAGCGGGGGGCCAGATACGCAGTATTTT.